This T cell receptor beta chain is from a study of regulatory T cells in long-lasting Graves disease. Study conclusions and caveats: Accuracy may have suffered from the small sample size.

The CDR3 has 14 residues. The V gene lost 1 base and the J gene lost 7 bases, with 13 bases spanning the gap. As to time point: newly diagnosed GD, antithyroid drugs for less than 3 months. The TCR library was made from RNA that had been extracted from PBMCs in TRIzol. Assembly of TCR beta libraries relied on iRepertoire HTBI primers together with Arm-PCR of CDR3 regions. One entry per CDR3 protein results from TCRdb running MiXCR on the multiplex PCR reads. The sample records 500,000 or so distinct CDR3 sequences, 15% to 20% being singletons. In this sample, this clonotype turned up many times. Antigen: not known. The same specimen was also included in a second study, on T cells in Graves' hyperthyroidism and ophthalmopathy.

This chain links TRBV12-3 or TRBV12-4 with TRBJ1-2; TRBD1 is a possible D gene (6 bases). The sequencing here drew on peripheral blood mononuclear cells (PBMCs), taken at new diagnosis, from a patient treated with antithyroid drugs. The receptor's source is a woman aged 35 to 60 with Graves disease. DNA for the CDR3: TGTGCCAGCAGTTTAGACAGGGCGAGCTCTGGCTACACCTTC. It translates to CASSLDRASSGYTF.